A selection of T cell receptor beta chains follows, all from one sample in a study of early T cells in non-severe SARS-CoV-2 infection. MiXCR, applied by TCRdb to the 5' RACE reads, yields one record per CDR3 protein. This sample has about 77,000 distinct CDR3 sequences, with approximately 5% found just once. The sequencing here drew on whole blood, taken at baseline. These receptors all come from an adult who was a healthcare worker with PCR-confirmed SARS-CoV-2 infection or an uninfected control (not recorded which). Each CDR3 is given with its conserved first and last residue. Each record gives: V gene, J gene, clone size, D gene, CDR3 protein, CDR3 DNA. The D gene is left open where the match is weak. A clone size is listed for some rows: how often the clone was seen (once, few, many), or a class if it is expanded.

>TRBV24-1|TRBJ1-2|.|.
CATSAARGALGYTF
TGTGCCACCAGTGCCGCCCGGGGGGCGCTTGGCTACACCTTC
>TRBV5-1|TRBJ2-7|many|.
CASSLGRNYEQYF
TGCGCCAGCAGCCTGGGACGGAACTACGAGCAGTACTTC
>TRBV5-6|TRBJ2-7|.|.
CASSLRGMAYEQYF
TGTGCCAGCAGCTTGCGGGGGATGGCCTACGAGCAGTACTTC
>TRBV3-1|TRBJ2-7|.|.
CASSQGSGSSEQYF
TGTGCCAGCAGCCAAGGATCGGGTTCCAGCGAGCAGTACTTC
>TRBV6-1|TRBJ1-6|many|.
CASLVSYNSPLHF
TGTGCCAGCCTCGTCTCCTATAATTCACCCCTCCACTTT
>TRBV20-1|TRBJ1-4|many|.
CSGSVSLTNEKLFF
TGCAGCGGATCGGTCAGCCTTACTAATGAAAAACTGTTTTTT
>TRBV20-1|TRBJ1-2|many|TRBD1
CSAAGTGALEGYTF
TGCAGTGCTGCCGGGACAGGGGCCTTAGAAGGCTACACCTTC
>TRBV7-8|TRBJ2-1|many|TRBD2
CASSLRGLAPYEQFF
TGTGCCAGCAGCTTAAGGGGACTAGCCCCGTATGAGCAGTTCTTC
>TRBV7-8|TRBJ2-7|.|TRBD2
CASRPTSGKNEQYF
TGTGCCAGCAGGCCGACTAGCGGGAAGAACGAGCAGTACTTC
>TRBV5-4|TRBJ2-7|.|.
CTSSLWGGYEQYF
TGTACCAGCAGCTTGTGGGGCGGCTACGAGCAGTACTTC
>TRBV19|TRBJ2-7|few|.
CASSSPYHEQYF
TGTGCCAGTAGTTCACCATACCACGAGCAGTACTTC
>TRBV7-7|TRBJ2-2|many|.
CASSLRGTGELFF
TGTGCCAGCAGCTTACGAGGGACCGGGGAGCTGTTTTTT
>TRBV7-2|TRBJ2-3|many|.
CASSLVEGRRQYF
TGTGCCAGCAGCTTAGTGGAGGGCCGAAGGCAGTATTTT
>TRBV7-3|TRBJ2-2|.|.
CASSFPMTGTNTGELFF
TGTGCCAGCAGCTTCCCCATGACAGGAACGAACACCGGGGAGCTGTTTTTT
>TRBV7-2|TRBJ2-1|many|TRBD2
CASSSGLGQQFF
TGTGCCAGCAGCTCGGGACTAGGTCAGCAGTTCTTC
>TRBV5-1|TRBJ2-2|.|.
CPSGSGTTNTGELCF
TGCCCCAGCGGATCCGGGACAACAAACACCGGGGAGCTGTGTTTT
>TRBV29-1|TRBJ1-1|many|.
CSVAYFTGKGGEAFF
TGCAGCGTTGCCTATTTCACAGGGAAGGGTGGTGAAGCTTTCTTT
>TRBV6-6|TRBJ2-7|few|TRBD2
CASSPLAETPYEQYF
TGTGCCAGCAGCCCCCTAGCGGAGACCCCCTACGAGCAGTACTTC